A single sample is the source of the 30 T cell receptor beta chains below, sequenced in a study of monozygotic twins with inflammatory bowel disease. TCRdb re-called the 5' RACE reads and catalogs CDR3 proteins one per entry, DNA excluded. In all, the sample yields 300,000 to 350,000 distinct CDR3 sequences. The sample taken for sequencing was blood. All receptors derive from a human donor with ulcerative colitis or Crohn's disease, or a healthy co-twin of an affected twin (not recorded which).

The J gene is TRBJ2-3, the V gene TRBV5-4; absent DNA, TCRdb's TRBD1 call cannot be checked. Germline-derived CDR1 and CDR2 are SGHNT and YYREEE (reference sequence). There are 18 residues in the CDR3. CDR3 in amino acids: CASSLGGGGPPGTDTQYF.

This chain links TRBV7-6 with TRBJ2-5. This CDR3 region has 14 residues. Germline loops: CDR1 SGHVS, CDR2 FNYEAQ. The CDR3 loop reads CASSLAWSEETQYF.

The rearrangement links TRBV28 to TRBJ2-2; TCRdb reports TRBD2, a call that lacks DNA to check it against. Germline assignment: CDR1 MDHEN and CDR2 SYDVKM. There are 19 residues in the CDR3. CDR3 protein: CASSLWSQGTSGNTGELFF.

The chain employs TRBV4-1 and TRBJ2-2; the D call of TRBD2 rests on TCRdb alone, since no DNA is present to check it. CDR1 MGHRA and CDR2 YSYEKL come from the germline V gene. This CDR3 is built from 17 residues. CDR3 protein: CASSHLSGGAFTGELFF.

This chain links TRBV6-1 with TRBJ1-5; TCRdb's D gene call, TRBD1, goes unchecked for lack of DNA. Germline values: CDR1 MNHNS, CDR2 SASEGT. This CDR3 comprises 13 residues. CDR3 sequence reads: CASSEKWGLSQHF.

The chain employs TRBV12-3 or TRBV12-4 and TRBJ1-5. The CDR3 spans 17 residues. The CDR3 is CASSFSSGVFSNQPQHF.

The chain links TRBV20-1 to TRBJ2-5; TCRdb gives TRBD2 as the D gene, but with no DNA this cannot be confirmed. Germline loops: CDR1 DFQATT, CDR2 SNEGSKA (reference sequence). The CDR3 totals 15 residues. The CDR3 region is CSATPAAGNGETQYF.

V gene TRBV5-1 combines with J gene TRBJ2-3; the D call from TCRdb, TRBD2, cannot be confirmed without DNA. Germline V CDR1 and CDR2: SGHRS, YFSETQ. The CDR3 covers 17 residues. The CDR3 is CASSLAPSGASTDTQYF.

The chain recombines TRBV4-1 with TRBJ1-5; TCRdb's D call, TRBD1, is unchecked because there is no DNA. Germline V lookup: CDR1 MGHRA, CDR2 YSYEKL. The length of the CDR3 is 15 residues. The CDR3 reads CASSQGLREGQPQHF.

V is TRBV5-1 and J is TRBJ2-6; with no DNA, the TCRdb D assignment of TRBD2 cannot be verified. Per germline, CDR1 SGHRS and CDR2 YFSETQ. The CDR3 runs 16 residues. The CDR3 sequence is CASSLVAGSGANVLTF.

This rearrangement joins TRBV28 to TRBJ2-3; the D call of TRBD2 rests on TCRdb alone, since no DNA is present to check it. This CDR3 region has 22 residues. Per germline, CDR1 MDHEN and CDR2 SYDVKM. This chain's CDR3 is CASSTHLYSGRASEPSTDTQYF.

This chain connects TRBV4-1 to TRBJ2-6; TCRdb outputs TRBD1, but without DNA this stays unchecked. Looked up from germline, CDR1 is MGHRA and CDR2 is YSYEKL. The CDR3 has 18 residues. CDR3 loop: CASSQDYSGRPGANVLTF.

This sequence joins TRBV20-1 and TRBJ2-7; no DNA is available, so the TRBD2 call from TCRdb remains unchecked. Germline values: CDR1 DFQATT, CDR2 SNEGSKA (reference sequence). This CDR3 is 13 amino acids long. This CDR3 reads CSARMGGPREQYF.

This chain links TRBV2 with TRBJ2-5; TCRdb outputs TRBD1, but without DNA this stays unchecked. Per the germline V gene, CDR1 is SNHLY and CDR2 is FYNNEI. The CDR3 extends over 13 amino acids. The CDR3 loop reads CASSWQGIETQYF.

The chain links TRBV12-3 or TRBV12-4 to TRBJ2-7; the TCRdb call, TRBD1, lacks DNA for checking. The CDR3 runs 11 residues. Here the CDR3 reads CASGGTDEQYF.

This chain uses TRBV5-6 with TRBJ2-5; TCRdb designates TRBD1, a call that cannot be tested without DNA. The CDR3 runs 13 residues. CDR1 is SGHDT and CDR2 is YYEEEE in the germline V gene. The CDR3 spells CASSLGTGETQYF.

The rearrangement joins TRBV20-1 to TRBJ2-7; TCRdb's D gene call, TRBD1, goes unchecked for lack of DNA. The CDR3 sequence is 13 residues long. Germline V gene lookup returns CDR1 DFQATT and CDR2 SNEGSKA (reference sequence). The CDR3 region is CSARGQGPHEQYF.

CDR3 in amino acids: CASSASREVNTGELFF. The rearrangement uses TRBV25-1 and TRBJ2-2; the D call from TCRdb, TRBD2, cannot be confirmed without DNA. The CDR3 is 16 amino acids. The germline V gene encodes CDR1 MGHDK and CDR2 SYGVNS.

The CDR3 is CASRSTGGNQPQHF. The chain recombines TRBV28 with TRBJ1-5; TCRdb indicates TRBD1, and absent DNA this call remains unverified. Germline V gene data show CDR1 as MDHEN and CDR2 as SYDVKM. The CDR3 extends over 14 amino acids.

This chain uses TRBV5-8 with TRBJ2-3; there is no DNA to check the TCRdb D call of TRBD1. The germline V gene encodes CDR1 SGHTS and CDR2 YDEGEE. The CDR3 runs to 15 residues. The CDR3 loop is CASSLEGGSTDTQYF. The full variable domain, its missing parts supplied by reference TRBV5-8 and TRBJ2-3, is EAGVTQSPTHLIKTRGQQATLRCSPISGHTSVYWYQQALGLGLQFLLWYDEGEERNRGNFPPRFSGRQFPNYSSELNVNALELEDSALYLCASSLEGGSTDTQYFGPGTRLTVL.

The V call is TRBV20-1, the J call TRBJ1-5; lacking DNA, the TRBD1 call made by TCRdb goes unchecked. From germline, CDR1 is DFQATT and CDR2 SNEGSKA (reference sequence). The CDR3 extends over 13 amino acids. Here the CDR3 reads CSGVGTGSQPQHF.

The CDR3 sequence is CASSLAAVSYEQYF. The genes are TRBV5-6 and TRBJ2-7. This CDR3 spans 14 amino acids. Germline V gene sequence: CDR1 SGHDT, CDR2 YYEEEE.

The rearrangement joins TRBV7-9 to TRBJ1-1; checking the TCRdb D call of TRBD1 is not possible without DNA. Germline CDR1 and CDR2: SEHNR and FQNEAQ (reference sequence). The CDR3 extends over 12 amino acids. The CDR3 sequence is CASSVRGTEAFF.

CDR3 in amino acids: CASSPNLDAEGGYTF. This sequence joins TRBV18 and TRBJ1-2; the D call of TRBD1 rests on TCRdb alone, since no DNA is present to check it. The germline V gene has CDR1 KGHSH and CDR2 LQKENI. The CDR3 extends over 15 amino acids. The full variable domain, completed using reference TRBV18 and TRBJ1-2, is NAGVMQNPRHLVRRRGQEARLRCSPMKGHSHVYWYRQLPEEGLKFMVYLQKENIIDESGMPKERFSAEFPKEGPSILRIQQVVRGDSAAYFCASSPNLDAEGGYTFGSGTRLTVV.

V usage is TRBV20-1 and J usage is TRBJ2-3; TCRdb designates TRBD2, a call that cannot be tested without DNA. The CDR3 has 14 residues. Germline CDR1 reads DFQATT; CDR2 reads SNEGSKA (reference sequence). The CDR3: CSARVAGTTDTQYF.

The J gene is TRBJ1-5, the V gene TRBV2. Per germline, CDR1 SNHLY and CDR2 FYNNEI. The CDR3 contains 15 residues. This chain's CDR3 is CASTKQGLYNQPQHF.

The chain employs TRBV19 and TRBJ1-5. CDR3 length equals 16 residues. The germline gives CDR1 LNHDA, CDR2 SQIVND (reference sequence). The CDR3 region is CASSLDGGSSRQPQHF.

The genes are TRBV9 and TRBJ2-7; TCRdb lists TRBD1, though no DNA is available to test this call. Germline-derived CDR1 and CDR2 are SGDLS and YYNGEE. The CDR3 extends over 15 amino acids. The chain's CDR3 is CASRDVGGILYEQYF.

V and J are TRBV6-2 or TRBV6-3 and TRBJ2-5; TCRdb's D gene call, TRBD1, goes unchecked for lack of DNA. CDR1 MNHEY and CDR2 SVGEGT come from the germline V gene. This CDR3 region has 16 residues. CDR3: CASSYSGTVGSETQYF.

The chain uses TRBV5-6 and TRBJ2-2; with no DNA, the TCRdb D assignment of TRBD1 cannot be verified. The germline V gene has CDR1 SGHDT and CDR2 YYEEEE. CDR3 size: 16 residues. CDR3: CASSSWGRGLDGELFF.